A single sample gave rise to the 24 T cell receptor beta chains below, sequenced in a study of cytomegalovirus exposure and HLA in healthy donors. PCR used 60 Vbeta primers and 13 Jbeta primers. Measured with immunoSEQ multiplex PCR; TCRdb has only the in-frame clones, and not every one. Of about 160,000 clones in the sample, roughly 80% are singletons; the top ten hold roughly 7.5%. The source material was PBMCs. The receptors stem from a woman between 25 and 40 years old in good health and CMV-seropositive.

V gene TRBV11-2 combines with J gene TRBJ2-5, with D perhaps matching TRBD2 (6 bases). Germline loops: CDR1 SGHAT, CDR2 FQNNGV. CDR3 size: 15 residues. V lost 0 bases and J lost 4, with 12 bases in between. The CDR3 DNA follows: TGTGCCAGCAGCTTAGATCTGGGACTCCTAGAGACCCAGTACTTC. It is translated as CASSLDLGLLETQYF.

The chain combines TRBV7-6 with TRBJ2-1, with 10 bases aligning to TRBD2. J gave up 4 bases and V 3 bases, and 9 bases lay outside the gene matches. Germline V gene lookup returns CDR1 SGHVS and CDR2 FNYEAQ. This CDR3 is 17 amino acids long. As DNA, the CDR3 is TGTGCCAGCAGCTTGAGGATTAGCGGGGGGACTTACAATGAGCAGTTCTTC. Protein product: CASSLRISGGTYNEQFF.

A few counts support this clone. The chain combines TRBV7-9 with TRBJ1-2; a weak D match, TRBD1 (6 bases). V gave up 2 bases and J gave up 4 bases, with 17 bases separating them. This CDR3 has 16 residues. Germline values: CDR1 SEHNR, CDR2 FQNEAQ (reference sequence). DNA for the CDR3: TGTGCCAGCAGCTTAAGGTTCGGGGGGCGCGTCTATGGCTACACCTTC. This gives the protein CASSLRFGGRVYGYTF.

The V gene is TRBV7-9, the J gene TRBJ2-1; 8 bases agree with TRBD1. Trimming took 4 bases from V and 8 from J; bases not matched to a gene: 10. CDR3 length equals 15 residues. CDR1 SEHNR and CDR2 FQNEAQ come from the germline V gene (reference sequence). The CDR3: CASSSRQGRRDEQFF. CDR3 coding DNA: TGTGCCAGCAGCTCTCGACAGGGGAGAAGGGATGAGCAGTTCTTC.

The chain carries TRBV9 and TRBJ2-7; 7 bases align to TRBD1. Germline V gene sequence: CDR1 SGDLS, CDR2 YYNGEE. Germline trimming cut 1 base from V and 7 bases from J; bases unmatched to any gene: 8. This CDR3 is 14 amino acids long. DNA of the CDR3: TGTGCCAGCAGCGTACTCCAGGGGGAAGGGGAGCAGTACTTC. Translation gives CASSVLQGEGEQYF.

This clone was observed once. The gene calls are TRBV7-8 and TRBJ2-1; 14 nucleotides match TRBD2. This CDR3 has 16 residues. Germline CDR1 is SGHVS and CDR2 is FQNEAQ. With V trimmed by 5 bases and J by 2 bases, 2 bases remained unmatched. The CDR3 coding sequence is TGTGCCAGCAGCAGGACTAGCGGGGGGCCCTACAATGAGCAGTTCTTC. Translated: CASSRTSGGPYNEQFF.

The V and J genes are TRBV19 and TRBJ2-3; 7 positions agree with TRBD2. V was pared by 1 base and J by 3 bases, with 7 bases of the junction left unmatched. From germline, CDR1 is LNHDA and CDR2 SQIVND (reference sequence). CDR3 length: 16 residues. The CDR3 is CASSIGGGWSTDTQYF. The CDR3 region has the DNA TGTGCCAGTAGTATAGGGGGGGGGTGGTCAACAGATACGCAGTATTTT.

DNA for the CDR3: TGCGCCAGCAGCCCCCCTCCGGGAAGGACTGGCTACACCTTC. It yields the protein CASSPPPGRTGYTF. This sequence joins TRBV4-1 and TRBJ1-2; unclear D gene. V was trimmed by 4 bases and J by 7 bases, leaving 16 bases between them. From germline, CDR1 is MGHRA and CDR2 YSYEKL. This CDR3 is 14 amino acids long.

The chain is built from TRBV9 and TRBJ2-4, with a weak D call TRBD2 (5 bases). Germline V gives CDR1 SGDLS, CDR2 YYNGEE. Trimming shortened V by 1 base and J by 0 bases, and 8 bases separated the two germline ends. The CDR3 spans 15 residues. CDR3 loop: CASSVTGVAKNIQYF. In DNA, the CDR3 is TGTGCCAGCAGCGTAACCGGGGTAGCCAAAAACATTCAGTACTTC.

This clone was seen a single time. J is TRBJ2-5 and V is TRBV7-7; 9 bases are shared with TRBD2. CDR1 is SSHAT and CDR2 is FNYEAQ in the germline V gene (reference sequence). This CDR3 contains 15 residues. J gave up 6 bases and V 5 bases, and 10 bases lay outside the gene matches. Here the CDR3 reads CASSPSGGQGQTQYF. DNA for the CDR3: TGTGCCAGCAGCCCAAGCGGGGGGCAGGGTCAGACCCAGTACTTC. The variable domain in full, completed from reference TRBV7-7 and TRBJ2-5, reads GAGVSQSPRYKVTKRGQDVTLRCDPISSHATLYWYQQALGQGPEFLTYFNYEAQPDKSGLPSDRFSAERPEGSISTLTIQRTEQRDSAMYRCASSPSGGQGQTQYFGPGTRLLVL.

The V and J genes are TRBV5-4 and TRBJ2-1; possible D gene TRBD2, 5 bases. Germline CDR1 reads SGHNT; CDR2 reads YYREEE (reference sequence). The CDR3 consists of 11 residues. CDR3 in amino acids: CAKGARGEQFF. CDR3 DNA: TGTGCTAAGGGAGCACGCGGTGAGCAGTTCTTC. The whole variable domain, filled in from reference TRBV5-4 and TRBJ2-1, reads ETGVTQSPTHLIKTRGQQVTLRCSSQSGHNTVSWYQQALGQGPQFIFQYYREEENGRGNFPPRFSGLQFPNYSSELNVNALELDDSALYLCAKGARGEQFFGPGTRLTVL.

The CDR3 protein is CASRSGGNTEAFF. The CDR3 bases are TGTGCCAGCAGATCTGGAGGGAACACTGAAGCTTTCTTT. The chain recombines TRBV28 with TRBJ1-1, with D unresolved. From germline, CDR1 is MDHEN and CDR2 SYDVKM. The CDR3 contains 13 residues. Trimming left V 6 bases short and J 1 base short, with 9 bases between.

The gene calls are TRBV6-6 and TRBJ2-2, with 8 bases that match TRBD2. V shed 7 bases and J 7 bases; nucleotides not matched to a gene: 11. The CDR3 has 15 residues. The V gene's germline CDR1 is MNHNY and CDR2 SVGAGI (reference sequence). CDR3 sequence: CASTTSGAYIGELFF. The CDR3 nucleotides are TGTGCCAGCACCACTAGCGGAGCTTACATCGGGGAGCTGTTTTTT.

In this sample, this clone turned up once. CDR3 nucleotides: TGTGCCAGCAGCAGAGATCTAGCGGGGGGGCGAGAGCAGTACTTC. Translating it yields CASSRDLAGGREQYF. The chain has TRBV11-2 and TRBJ2-7; 12 nucleotides align to TRBD2. This CDR3 comprises 15 residues. Trimming cost V 5 bases and J 7 bases; bases outside gene matches: 9. Germline assignment: CDR1 SGHAT and CDR2 FQNNGV.

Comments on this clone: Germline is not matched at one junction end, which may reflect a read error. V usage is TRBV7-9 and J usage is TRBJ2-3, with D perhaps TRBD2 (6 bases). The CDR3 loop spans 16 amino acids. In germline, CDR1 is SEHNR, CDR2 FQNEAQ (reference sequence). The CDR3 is CSSSGGATGGTDTQYF. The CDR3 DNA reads TGTTCCAGCAGTGGAGGGGCGACCGGGGGCACAGATACGCAGTATTTT. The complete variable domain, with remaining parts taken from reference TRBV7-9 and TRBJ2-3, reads DTGVSQNPRHKITKRGQNVTFRCDPISEHNRLYWYRQTLGQGPEFLTYFQNEAQLEKSRLLSDRFSAERPKGSFSTLEIQRTEQGDSAMYLCSSSGGATGGTDTQYFGPGTRLTVL.

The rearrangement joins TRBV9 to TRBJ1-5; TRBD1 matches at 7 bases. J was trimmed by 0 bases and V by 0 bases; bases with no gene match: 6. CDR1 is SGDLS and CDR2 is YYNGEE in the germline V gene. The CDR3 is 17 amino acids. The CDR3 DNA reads TGTGCCAGCAGCGTAGGGGACAGCCTAAATAGCAATCAGCCCCAGCATTTT. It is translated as CASSVGDSLNSNQPQHF.

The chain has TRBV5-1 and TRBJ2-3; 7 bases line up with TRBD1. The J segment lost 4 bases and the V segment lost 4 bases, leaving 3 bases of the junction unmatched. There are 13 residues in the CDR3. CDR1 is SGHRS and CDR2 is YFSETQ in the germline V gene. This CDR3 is CASSNQGADTQYF. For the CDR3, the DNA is TGCGCCAGCAGCAACCAGGGGGCAGATACGCAGTATTTT.

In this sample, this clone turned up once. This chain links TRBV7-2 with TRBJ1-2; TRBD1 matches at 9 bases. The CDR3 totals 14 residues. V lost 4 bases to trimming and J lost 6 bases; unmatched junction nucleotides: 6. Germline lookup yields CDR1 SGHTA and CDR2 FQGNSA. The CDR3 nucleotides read TGTGCCAGCAGCTCGGACAGGGGATATGATGGCTACACCTTC. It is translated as CASSSDRGYDGYTF.

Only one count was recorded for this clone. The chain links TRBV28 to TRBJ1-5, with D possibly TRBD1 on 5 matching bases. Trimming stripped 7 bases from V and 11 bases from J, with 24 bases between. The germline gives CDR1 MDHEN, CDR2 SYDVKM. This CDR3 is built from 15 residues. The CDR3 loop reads CASTGGENTIIAQHF. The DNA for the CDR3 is TGTGCCAGCACTGGGGGGGAAAATACAATCATAGCCCAGCATTTT.

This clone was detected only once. The DNA for the CDR3 is TGTGCCAGCAGCGTAGGGGACATGGGTTCCTACGAGCAGTACTTC. This codes for CASSVGDMGSYEQYF. The chain employs TRBV9 and TRBJ2-7; weak D call: TRBD1 (6 bases). V was pared by 0 bases and J by 1 base, with 11 bases between. Germline V lookup: CDR1 SGDLS, CDR2 YYNGEE. CDR3 length: 15 amino acids.

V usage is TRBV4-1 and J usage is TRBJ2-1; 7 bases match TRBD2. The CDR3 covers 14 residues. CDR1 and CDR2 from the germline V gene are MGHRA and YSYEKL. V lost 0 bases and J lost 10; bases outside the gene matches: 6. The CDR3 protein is CASSQEGRGGEQFF. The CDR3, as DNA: TGCGCCAGCAGCCAAGAGGGGCGGGGAGGGGAGCAGTTCTTC.

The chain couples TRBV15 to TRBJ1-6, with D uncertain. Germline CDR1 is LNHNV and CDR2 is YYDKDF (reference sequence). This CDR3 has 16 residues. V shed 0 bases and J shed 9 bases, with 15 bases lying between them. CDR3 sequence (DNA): TGTGCCACCAGCAGAGATCTCCCACAGTCAAGTTCACCCCTCCACTTT. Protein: CATSRDLPQSSSPLHF.

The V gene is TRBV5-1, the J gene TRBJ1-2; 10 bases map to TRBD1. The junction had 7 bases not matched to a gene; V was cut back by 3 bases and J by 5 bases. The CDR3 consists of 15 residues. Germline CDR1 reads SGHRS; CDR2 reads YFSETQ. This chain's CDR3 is CASSYSGTGVYGYTF. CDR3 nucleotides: TGCGCCAGCAGCTACTCCGGGACAGGGGTATATGGCTACACCTTC.

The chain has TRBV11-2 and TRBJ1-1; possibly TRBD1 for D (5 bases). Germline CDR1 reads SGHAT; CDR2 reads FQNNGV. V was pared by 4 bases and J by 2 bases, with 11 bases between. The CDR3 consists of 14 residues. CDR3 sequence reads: CASSSSRENTEAFF. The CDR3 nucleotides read TGTGCCAGCAGCTCCTCCAGGGAAAACACTGAAGCTTTCTTT.